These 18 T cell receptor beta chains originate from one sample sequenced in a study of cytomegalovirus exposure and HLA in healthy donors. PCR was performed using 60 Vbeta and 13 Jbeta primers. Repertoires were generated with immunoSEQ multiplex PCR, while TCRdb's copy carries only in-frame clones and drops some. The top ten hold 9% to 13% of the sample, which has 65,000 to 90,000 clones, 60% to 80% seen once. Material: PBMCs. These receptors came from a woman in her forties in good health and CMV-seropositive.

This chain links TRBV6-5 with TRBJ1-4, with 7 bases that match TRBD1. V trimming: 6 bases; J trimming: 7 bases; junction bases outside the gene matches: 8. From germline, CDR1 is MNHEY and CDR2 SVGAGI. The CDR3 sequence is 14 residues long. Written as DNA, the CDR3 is TGTGCCAGCAGGGTACAGGGGAGAGGTGAAAAACTGTTTTTT. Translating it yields CASRVQGRGEKLFF.

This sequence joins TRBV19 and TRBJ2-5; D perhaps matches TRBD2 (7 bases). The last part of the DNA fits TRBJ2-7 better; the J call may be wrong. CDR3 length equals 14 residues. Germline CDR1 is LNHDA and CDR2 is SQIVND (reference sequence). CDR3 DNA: TGTGCCAGTAGTATTCGCAGGGGAGGGTACGAGCAGTACTTC. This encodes CASSIRRGGYEQYF.

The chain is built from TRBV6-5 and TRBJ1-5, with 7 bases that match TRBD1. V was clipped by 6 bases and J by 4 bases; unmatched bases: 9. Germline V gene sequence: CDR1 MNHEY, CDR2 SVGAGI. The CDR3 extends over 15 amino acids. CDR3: CASRPDRSGNQPQHF. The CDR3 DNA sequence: TGTGCCAGCAGACCGGACAGGTCCGGAAATCAGCCCCAGCATTTT.

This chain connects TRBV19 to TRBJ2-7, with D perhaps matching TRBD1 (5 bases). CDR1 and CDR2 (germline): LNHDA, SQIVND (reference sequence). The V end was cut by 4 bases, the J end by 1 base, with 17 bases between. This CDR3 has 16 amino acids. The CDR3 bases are TGTGCCAGTAGTACCTTGCCTGCAGGGCAGTCCTACGAGCAGTACTTC. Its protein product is CASSTLPAGQSYEQYF.

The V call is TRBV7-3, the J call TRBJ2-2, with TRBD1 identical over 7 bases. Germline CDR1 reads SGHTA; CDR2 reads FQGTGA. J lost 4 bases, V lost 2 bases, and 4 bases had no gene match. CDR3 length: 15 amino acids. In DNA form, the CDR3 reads TGTGCCAGCAGCTTAGACAGGGTTATCACCGGGGAGCTGTTTTTT. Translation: CASSLDRVITGELFF. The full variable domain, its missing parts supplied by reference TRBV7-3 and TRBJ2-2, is GAGVSQTPSNKVTEKGKYVELRCDPISGHTALYWYRQSLGQGPEFLIYFQGTGAADDSGLPNDRFFAVRPEGSVSTLKIQRTERGDSAVYLCASSLDRVITGELFFGEGSRLTVL.

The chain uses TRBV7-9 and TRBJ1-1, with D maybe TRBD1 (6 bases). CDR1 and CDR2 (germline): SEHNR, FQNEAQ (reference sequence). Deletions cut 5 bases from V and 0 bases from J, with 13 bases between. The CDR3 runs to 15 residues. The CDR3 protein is CASSRQDRLNTEAFF. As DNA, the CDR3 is TGTGCCAGCAGCCGACAGGACCGCCTGAACACTGAAGCTTTCTTT.

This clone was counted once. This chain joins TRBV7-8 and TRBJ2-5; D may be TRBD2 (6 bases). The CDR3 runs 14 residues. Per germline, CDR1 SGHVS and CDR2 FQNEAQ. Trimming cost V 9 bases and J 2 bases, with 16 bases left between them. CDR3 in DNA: TGTGCCAGTTCCGGTAGCGGACTACAAGAGACCCAGTACTTC. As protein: CASSGSGLQETQYF. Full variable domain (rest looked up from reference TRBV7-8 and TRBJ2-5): GAGVSQSPRYKVAKRGQDVALRCDPISGHVSLFWYQQALGQGPEFLTYFQNEAQLDKSGLPSDRFFAERPEGSVSTLKIQRTQQEDSAVYLCASSGSGLQETQYFGPGTRLLVL.

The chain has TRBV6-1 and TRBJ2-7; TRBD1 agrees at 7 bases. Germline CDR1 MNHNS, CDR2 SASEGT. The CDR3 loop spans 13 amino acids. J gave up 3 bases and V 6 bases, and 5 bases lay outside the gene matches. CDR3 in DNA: TGTGCCAGCAGCGCCGGGACAGTCTACGAGCAGTACTTC. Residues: CASSAGTVYEQYF.

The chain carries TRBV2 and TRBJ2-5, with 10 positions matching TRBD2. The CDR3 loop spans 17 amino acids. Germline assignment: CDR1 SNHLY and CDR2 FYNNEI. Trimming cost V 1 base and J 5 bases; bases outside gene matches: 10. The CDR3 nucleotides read TGTGCCAGCAGTGAAGATGGTCAGCGGGGGGGCGCGGAGACCCAGTACTTC. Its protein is CASSEDGQRGGAETQYF.

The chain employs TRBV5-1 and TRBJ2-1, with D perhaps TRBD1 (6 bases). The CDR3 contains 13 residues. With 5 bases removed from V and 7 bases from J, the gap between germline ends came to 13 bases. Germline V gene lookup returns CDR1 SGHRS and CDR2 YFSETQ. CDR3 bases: TGCGCCAGCAGTCAAGAACAGGGAAATGAGCAGTTCTTC. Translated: CASSQEQGNEQFF.

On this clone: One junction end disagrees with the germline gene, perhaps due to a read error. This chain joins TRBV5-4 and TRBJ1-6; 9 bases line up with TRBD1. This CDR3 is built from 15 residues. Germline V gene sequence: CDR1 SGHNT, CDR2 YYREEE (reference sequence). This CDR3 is CASSLGTGDKSPLHF. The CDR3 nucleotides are TGTGCCAGCAGCTTGGGGACAGGGGATAAATCACCCCTCCACTTT.

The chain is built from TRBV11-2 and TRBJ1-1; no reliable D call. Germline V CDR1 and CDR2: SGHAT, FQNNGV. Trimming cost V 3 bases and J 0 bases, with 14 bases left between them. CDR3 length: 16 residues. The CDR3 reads CASSFDKVRVNTEAFF. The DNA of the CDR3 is TGTGCCAGCAGCTTTGACAAGGTGCGGGTGAACACTGAAGCTTTCTTT. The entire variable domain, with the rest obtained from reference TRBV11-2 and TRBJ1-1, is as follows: EAGVAQSPRYKIIEKRQSVAFWCNPISGHATLYWYQQILGQGPKLLIQFQNNGVVDDSQLPKDRFSAERLKGVDSTLKIQPAKLEDSAVYLCASSFDKVRVNTEAFFGQGTRLTVV.

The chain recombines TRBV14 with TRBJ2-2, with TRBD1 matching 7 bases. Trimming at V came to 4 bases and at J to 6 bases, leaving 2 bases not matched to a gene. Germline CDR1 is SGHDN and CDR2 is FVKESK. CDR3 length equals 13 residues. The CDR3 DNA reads TGTGCCAGCAGCCTTGGACAGGCCGGGGAGCTGTTTTTT. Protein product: CASSLGQAGELFF.

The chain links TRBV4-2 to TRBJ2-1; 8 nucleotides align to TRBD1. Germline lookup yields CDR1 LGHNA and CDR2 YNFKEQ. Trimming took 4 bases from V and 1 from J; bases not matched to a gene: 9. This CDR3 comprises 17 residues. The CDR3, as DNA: TGTGCCAGCAGCCCCCAAACGGGACAGGTTTCCTACAATGAGCAGTTCTTC. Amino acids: CASSPQTGQVSYNEQFF.

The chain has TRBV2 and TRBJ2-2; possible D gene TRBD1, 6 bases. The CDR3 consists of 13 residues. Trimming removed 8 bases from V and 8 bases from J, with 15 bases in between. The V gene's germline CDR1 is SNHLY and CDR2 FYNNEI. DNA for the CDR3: TGTGCCAGCGGTAACAGGGTTGCAGGGGAGCTGTTTTTT. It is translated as CASGNRVAGELFF. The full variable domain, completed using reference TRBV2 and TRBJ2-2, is EPEVTQTPSHQVTQMGQEVILRCVPISNHLYFYWYRQILGQKVEFLVSFYNNEISEKSEIFDDQFSVERPDGSNFTLKIRSTKLEDSAMYFCASGNRVAGELFFGEGSRLTVL.

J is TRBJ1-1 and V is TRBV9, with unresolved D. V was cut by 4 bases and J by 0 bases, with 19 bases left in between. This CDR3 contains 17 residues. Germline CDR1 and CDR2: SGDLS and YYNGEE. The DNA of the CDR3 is TGTGCCAGCAGCCCAGGTTATTGGAGGCCCATGAACACTGAAGCTTTCTTT. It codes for CASSPGYWRPMNTEAFF.

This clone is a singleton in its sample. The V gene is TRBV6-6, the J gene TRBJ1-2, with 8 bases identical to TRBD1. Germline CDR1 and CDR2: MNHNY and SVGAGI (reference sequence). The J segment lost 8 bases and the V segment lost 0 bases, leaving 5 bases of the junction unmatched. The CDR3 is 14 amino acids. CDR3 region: CASSYSETGEGYTF. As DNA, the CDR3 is TGTGCCAGCAGTTACTCGGAGACAGGGGAGGGCTACACCTTC.

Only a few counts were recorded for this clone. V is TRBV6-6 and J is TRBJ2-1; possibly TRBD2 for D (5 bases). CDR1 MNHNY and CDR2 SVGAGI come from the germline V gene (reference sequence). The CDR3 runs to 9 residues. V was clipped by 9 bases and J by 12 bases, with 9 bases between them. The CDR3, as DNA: TGTGCCAGTTGGCGGGTGCAGTTCTTC. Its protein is CASWRVQFF.